A selection of T cell receptor beta chains follows, all from one sample in a study of human T cells and chemical hapten exposure. A single record per CDR3 protein comes from TCRdb applying MiXCR to the RACE reads. This table has over 65,000 distinct CDR3 sequences, approximately 12% appearing once. The source was whole blood, collected in connection with sensitization to the hapten diphenylcyclopropenone (DPC). These receptors originate from a woman in her fifties or sixties with alopecia areata. Some clones in this sample may be carry-over from other donors' samples. The CDR3 runs from the conserved cysteine through the conserved F or W. Each record gives: D gene, clone size, J gene, V gene, CDR3 DNA, CDR3 protein. The D gene is left open where the match is weak. Clone size is given for some rows only: seen once, a few or many times, or a class if the clone is expanded.

-	many	TRBJ2-1	TRBV10-3	TGTGCCATCAGTGAGTCAGGGGTGGAGCAGTTCTTC	CAISESGVEQFF
TRBD2	many	TRBJ2-7	TRBV18	TGTGCCAGCTCACCCCCTTTAGCGGGTACGGCCTACGAGCAGTACTTC	CASSPPLAGTAYEQYF
TRBD1	few	TRBJ1-2	TRBV28	TGTGCCATTACCCGGGACAGGGGCTTCTGGAGCTTC	CAITRDRGFWSF
-	many	TRBJ1-2	TRBV6-6	TGTGCCAGCAGTTACTCGGGGCAGGATGATGGCTACACCTTC	CASSYSGQDDGYTF
-	-	TRBJ1-1	TRBV12-3/TRBV12-4	TGTGCCAGCAGTCCAAGACAGGTCTGGACTGAAGCTTTCTTT	CASSPRQVWTEAFF
-	many	TRBJ2-1	TRBV7-9	TGTGCCAGCAGCTGGGGAGGTAGCGGTTACAATGAGCAGTTCTTC	CASSWGGSGYNEQFF
-	few	TRBJ2-5	TRBV7-8	TGTGCCAGCAGCCCCCATCACGCTAACCAAGAGACCCAGTACTTC	CASSPHHANQETQYF
-	few	TRBJ1-2	TRBV7-2	TGTGCCAGCAGCCCCCCTTATAACTATGGCTACACCTTC	CASSPPYNYGYTF
-	many	TRBJ1-1	TRBV20-1	TGCAGTGCTAGACCTGGGACATCCCAGAACACTGAAGCTTTCTTT	CSARPGTSQNTEAFF
TRBD2	few	TRBJ2-1	TRBV11-3	TGTGCCAGCAGCCCGGGACTAGCGGGAGTTAGTGAGCAGTTCTTC	CASSPGLAGVSEQFF
-	many	TRBJ2-2	TRBV6-4	TGTGCCAGTCGACAGACAATCACCGGGGAGCTGTTTTTT	CASRQTITGELFF
-	-	TRBJ2-6	TRBV7-2	TGTGCCAGCAGCCCGACTCGATCTGGGGCCAACGTCCTGACTTTC	CASSPTRSGANVLTF
-	many	TRBJ2-7	TRBV27	TGTGCCAGCAGTTTATGGCCGGGTGCCCGCGAGCAGTACTTC	CASSLWPGAREQYF
-	-	TRBJ2-6	TRBV7-6	TGTGCCAGCAGCCCCACAGGACTCCACTCTGGGGCCAACGTCCTGACTTTC	CASSPTGLHSGANVLTF
TRBD1	-	TRBJ2-1	TRBV6-5	TGTGCCAGCAGTTTACGGGACAGGGTGTGCAATGAGCAGTTCTTC	CASSLRDRVCNEQFF
-	many	TRBJ1-1	TRBV7-9	TGTGCCAGCAGCTTAACAGCGAACACTGAAGCTTTCTTT	CASSLTANTEAFF
-	-	TRBJ2-5	TRBV11-3	TGTGCCAGCAGCGGGGCCGGAAGAGGCGAGACCCAGTACTTC	CASSGAGRGETQYF
-	many	TRBJ2-7	TRBV28	TGTGCCAGCGTAGCGGGGACAGCCTCCTACGAGCAGTACTTC	CASVAGTASYEQYF
-	many	TRBJ1-1	TRBV28	TGTGCCACCTATACAAACGACGGTAAAAGGGCTTTCTTT	CATYTNDGKRAFF
-	few	TRBJ2-4	TRBV6-2/TRBV6-3	TGTGCCAGCATGTTCCGGGGGGCCAAAAACATTCAGTACTTC	CASMFRGAKNIQYF
-	few	TRBJ2-3	TRBV7-9	TGTGCCAGCAGCCCAGGGGTCCTCGGTGAAGGAGATACGCAGTATTTT	CASSPGVLGEGDTQYF
-	few	TRBJ2-5	TRBV9	TGTGCCAGCAGCGGGGCTGGGACGGGGACCCAGTACTTC	CASSGAGTGTQYF
-	many	TRBJ1-5	TRBV2	TGTGCCAGCAGTCTAGAACACGGTAGCAATCAGCCCCAGCATTTT	CASSLEHGSNQPQHF
TRBD2	few	TRBJ2-1	TRBV4-1	TGCGCCAGCAGCCGAGACGGGACTAGCGGGAGGTTCCACAATGAGCAGTTCTTC	CASSRDGTSGRFHNEQFF
-	many	TRBJ2-7	TRBV3-1	TGTGCCAGCAGCCAAGATATTCACAAGCGGGAGCAGTACTTC	CASSQDIHKREQYF
TRBD1	many	TRBJ2-3	TRBV7-2	TGTGCCAGCACCCCAAGGACAGGGGCCGATACGCAGTATTTT	CASTPRTGADTQYF
-	many	TRBJ1-2	TRBV3-1	TGTGCCAGCAGCCCACGGGAATCTAACTATGGCTACACCTTC	CASSPRESNYGYTF
-	many	TRBJ1-1	TRBV6-6	TGTGCCAGCAGTTCCTCCCCTGATAAACAGGAAGCTTTCTTT	CASSSSPDKQEAFF
-	few	TRBJ1-6	TRBV20-1	TGCAGTGCCCCACAGGGACCCCCCTCACCCCTCCACTTT	CSAPQGPPSPLHF
TRBD1	many	TRBJ1-2	TRBV20-1	TGCAGTGCTAGATACCTGGACAGGGGCTTCTATGGCTACACCTTC	CSARYLDRGFYGYTF
-	many	TRBJ1-2	TRBV20-1	TGCAGTGCTCCTAACTCGGGGCAGGGTTATGGCTACACCTTC	CSAPNSGQGYGYTF